This TCR beta chain came from a study of beta chain features in type 1 diabetes. Study results and limitations: Across patients, naive, central memory and Treg TCRB repertoires exhibited apparently greater similarity than was observed across healthy donors.

This CDR3 comprises 13 residues. V lost 4 bases and J 4 bases, leaving 9 bases between the germline ends. Isolation of CD4+ naive, central memory, regulatory and stem cell-like memory cells was achieved by sorting via CD45RO/CCR7/CD25/CD127/CD95/CD27. On this clone: Its antigen is unknown.

Expressed TCRB transcripts were sequenced, since all the RNA that had been isolated was reverse transcribed. Method: immunoSEQ multiplex PCR; TCRdb's copy keeps in-frame clones and lacks some. Here the sample spans roughly 240,000 clones, about 71% being singletons. The clonotype comes from a man between 25 and 39 years old in good health. Source material: naive CD4+ T cells from blood. The chain employs TRBV23-1 and TRBJ2-3; maybe TRBD2 (6 bases). TRBV23-1 is labeled an ORF, and its function is uncertain. The CDR3 is CASSRGNSDTQYF. The CDR3 bases are TGCGCCAGCAGTCGCGGGAACTCAGATACGCAGTATTTT.